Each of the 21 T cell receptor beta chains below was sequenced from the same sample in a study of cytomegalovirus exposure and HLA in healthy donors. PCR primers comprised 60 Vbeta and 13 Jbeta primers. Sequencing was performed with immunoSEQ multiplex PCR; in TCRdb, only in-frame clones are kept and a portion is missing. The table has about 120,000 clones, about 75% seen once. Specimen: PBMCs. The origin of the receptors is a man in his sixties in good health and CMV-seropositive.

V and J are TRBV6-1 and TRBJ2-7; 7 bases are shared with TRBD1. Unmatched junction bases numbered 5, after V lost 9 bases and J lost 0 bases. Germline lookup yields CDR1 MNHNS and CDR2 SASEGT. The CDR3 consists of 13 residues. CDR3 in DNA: TGTGCCAGTATACAGGGGAACTCCTACGAGCAGTACTTC. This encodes CASIQGNSYEQYF.

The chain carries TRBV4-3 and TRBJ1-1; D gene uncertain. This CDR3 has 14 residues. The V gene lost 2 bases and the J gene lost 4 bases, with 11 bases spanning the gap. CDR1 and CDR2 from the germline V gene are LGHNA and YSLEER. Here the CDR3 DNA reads TGCGCCAGCAGCCAACCACAACGGAGCACTGAAGCTTTCTTT. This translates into CASSQPQRSTEAFF.

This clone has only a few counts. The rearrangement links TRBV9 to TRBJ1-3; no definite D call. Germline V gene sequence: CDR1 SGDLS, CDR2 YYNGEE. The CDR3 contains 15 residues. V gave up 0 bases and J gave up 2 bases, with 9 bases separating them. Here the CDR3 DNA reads TGTGCCAGCAGCGTAGACTTCTTTCCTGGAAACACCATATATTTT. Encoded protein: CASSVDFFPGNTIYF.

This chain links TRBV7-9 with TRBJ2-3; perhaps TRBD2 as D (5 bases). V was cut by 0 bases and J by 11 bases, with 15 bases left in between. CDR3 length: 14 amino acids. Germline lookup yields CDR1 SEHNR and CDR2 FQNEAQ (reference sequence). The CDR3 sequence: CASSLASGGGLQYF. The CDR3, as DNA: TGTGCCAGCAGCTTAGCGAGTGGCGGCGGGTTGCAGTATTTT.

The CDR3 sequence is CASSLPGAGPLFSYEQYF. DNA for the CDR3: TGTGCCAGCAGCCTCCCAGGGGCAGGGCCGCTATTCTCCTACGAGCAGTACTTC. This chain links TRBV21-1 with TRBJ2-7; the D call of TRBD1 is as the table states it, not checked on the DNA. TRBV21-1 is a pseudogene. This CDR3 spans 18 amino acids.

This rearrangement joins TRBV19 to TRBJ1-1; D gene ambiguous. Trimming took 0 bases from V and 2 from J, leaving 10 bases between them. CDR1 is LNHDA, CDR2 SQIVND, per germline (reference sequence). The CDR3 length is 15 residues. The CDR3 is CASSIEFAGNTEAFF. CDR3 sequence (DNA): TGTGCCAGTAGTATAGAGTTTGCAGGCAACACTGAAGCTTTCTTT.

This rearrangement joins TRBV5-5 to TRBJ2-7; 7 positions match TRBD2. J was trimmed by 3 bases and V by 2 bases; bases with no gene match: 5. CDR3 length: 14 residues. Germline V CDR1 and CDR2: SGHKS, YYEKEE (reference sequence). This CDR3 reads CASSLIGGGYEQYF. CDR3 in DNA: TGTGCCAGCAGCTTAATTGGCGGGGGCTACGAGCAGTACTTC.

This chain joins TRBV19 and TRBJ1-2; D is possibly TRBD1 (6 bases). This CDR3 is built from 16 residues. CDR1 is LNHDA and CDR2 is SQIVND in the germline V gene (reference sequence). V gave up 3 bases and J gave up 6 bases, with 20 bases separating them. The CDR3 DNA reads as TGTGCCAGTAGTATGGAAGGCGGGGGCGTTCGACATGGCTACACCTTC. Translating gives CASSMEGGGVRHGYTF.

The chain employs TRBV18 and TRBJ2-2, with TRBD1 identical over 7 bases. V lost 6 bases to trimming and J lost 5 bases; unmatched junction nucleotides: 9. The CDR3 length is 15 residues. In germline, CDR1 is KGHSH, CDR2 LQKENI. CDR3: CASSSSLQGTGELFF. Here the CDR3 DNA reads TGTGCCAGCTCTTCAAGTTTACAGGGGACCGGGGAGCTGTTTTTT.

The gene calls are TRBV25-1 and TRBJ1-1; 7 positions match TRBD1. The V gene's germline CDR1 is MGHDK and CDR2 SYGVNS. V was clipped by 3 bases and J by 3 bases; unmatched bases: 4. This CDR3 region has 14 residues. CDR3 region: CASSETQGYTEAFF. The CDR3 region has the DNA TGTGCCAGCAGTGAGACACAGGGGTACACTGAAGCTTTCTTT.

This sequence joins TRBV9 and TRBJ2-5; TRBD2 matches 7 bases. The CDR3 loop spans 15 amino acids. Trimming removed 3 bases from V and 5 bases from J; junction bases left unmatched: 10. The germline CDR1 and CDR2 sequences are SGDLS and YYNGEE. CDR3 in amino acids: CASSASPGLKETQYF. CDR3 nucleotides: TGTGCCAGCAGCGCCTCCCCGGGACTAAAGGAGACCCAGTACTTC.

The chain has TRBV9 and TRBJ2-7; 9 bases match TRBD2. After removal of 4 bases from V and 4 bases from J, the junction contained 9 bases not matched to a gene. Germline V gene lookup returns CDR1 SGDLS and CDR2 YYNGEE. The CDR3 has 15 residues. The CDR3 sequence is CASSFSGRPDYEQYF. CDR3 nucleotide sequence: TGTGCCAGCAGCTTCAGCGGGAGGCCGGATTACGAGCAGTACTTC.

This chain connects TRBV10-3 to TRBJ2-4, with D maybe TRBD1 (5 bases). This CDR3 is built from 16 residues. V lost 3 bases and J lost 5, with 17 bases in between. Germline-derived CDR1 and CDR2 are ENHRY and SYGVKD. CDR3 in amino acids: CAISDPMWGSENIQYF. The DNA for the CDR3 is TGTGCCATCAGTGATCCGATGTGGGGCTCCGAAAACATTCAGTACTTC.

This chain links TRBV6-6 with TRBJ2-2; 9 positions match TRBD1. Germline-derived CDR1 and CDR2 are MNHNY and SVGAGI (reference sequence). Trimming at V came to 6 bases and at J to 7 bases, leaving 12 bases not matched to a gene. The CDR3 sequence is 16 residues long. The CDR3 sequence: CASRKGWTGVGGELFF. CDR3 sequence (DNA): TGTGCCAGCAGAAAAGGTTGGACAGGGGTTGGCGGGGAGCTGTTTTTT.

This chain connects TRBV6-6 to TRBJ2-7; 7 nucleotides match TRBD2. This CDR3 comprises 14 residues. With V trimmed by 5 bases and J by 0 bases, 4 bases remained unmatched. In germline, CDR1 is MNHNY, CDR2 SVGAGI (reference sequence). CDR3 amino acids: CASSEGGFSYEQYF. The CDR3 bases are TGTGCCAGCAGTGAGGGAGGGTTCTCCTACGAGCAGTACTTC.

CDR3 sequence reads: CASSLTPLYEQYF. CDR3 nucleotide sequence: TGTGCCAGCAGCTTAACCCCCCTGTACGAGCAGTACTTC. The chain recombines TRBV7-3 with TRBJ2-7; D call uncertain. CDR3 size: 13 residues. V was cut by 0 bases and J by 4 bases, with 7 bases left in between. Germline assignment: CDR1 SGHTA and CDR2 FQGTGA.

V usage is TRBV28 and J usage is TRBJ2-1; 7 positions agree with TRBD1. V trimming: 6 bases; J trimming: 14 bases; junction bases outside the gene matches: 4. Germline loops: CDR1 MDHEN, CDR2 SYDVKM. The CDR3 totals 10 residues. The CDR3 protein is CASSDRAKFF. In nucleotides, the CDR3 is TGTGCCAGCAGCGACAGGGCCAAGTTCTTC.

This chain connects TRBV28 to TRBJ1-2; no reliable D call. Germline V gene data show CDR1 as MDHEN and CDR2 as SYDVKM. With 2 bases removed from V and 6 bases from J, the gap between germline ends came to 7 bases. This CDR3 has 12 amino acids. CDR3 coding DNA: TGTGCCAGCAGTTTAGGAGAGGATGGCTACACCTTC. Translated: CASSLGEDGYTF.

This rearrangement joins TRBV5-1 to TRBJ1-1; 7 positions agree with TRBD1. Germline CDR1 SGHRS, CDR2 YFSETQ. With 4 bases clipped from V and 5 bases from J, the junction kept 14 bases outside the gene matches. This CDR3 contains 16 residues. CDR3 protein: CASSQGQAWGSTEAFF. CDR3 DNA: TGCGCCAGCAGCCAAGGACAGGCTTGGGGGTCGACTGAAGCTTTCTTT.

The DNA of the CDR3 is TGTGCCAGCAGTTTACCCCGAGGAGCGGGTACCTACGAGCAGTACTTC. Its protein product is CASSLPRGAGTYEQYF. The genes are TRBV28 and TRBJ2-7; possible D gene TRBD2, 6 bases. Germline V gene lookup returns CDR1 MDHEN and CDR2 SYDVKM. This CDR3 region has 16 residues. The V and J ends lost 2 bases and 2 bases respectively, with 16 bases between them.

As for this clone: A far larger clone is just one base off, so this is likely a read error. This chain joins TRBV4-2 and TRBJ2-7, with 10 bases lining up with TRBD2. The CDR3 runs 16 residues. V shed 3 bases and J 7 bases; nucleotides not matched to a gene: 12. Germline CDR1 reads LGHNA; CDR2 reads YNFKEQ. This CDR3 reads CASSHEGTSASYEQYF. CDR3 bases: TGTGCCAGCAGCCATGAAGGGACTAGCGCTTCGTATGAGCAGTACTTC.